These 30 T cell receptor beta chains were all obtained from the same sample, sequenced in a study of technical replicates of blood from a handful of donors. The method was immunoSEQ multiplex PCR; TCRdb's version includes in-frame clones alone and lacks a portion of them. This sample has 55,000 to 75,000 clones, with about 94% found just once. The sample taken for sequencing was PBMCs. The receptors here all came from a human donor in good health. Some clones in this sample may be carry-over from other donors' samples.

The V call is TRBV27, the J call TRBJ2-1, with a tentative D call TRBD1 (6 bases). Trimming removed 3 bases from V and 6 bases from J, with 12 bases in between. CDR3 length: 14 amino acids. Germline V gene sequence: CDR1 MNHEY, CDR2 SMNVEV (reference sequence). CDR3 coding DNA: TGTGCCAGCAGTTTTAACAGGGTGGCCAATGAGCAGTTCTTC. Its translation: CASSFNRVANEQFF.

This clone was observed once. This sequence joins TRBV5-4 and TRBJ2-1, with a tentative D call TRBD2 (5 bases). In germline, CDR1 is SGHNT, CDR2 YYREEE (reference sequence). This CDR3 region has 15 residues. Trimming shortened V by 1 base and J by 1 base, and 9 bases separated the two germline ends. The DNA for the CDR3 is TGTGCCAGCAGCTTGTTACGAGGGTCCTACAATGAGCAGTTCTTC. Translating it yields CASSLLRGSYNEQFF.

The chain joins TRBV5-1 to TRBJ2-6; 8 nucleotides align to TRBD2. Germline V lookup: CDR1 SGHRS, CDR2 YFSETQ. Trimming cost V 0 bases and J 0 bases; bases outside gene matches: 8. This CDR3 is 19 amino acids long. The CDR3 region is CASSLDQAGANSGANVLTF. CDR3 bases: TGCGCCAGCAGCTTGGATCAAGCGGGGGCCAACTCTGGGGCCAACGTCCTGACTTTC. Complete variable domain (other parts from reference TRBV5-1 and TRBJ2-6): KAGVTQTPRYLIKTRGQQVTLSCSPISGHRSVSWYQQTPGQGLQFLFEYFSETQRNKGNFPGRFSGRQFSNSRSEMNVSTLELGDSALYLCASSLDQAGANSGANVLTFGAGSRLTVL.

The rearrangement uses TRBV7-2 and TRBJ2-6; unclear D gene. CDR1 is SGHTA and CDR2 is FQGNSA in the germline V gene. V lost 5 bases to trimming and J lost 4 bases, with 9 bases between them. CDR3 size: 14 residues. CDR3 protein: CASSPVEGANVLTF. The CDR3 region has the DNA TGTGCCAGCAGCCCGGTAGAAGGGGCCAACGTCCTGACTTTC.

The chain recombines TRBV4-2 with TRBJ1-3; 7 nucleotides agree with TRBD1. V was pared by 3 bases and J by 4 bases, with 3 bases of the junction left unmatched. From germline, CDR1 is LGHNA and CDR2 YNFKEQ. This CDR3 region has 14 residues. The CDR3 sequence is CASSQTGRGNTIYF. DNA of the CDR3: TGTGCCAGCAGCCAGACAGGGAGGGGAAACACCATATATTTT.

This chain links TRBV4-3 with TRBJ2-7, with 8 bases that match TRBD1. Germline CDR1 LGHNA, CDR2 YSLEER. Trimming cost V 0 bases and J 4 bases; bases outside gene matches: 2. The CDR3 is 14 residues long. CDR3 DNA sequence: TGCGCCAGCAGCCAAGACAGGGGGCCATACGAGCAGTACTTC. Its protein is CASSQDRGPYEQYF.

The chain is built from TRBV4-2 and TRBJ2-1, with 11 bases identical to TRBD2. Per the germline V gene, CDR1 is LGHNA and CDR2 is YNFKEQ. J gave up 0 bases and V 2 bases, and 3 bases lay outside the gene matches. This CDR3 spans 17 amino acids. The CDR3 DNA is TGTGCCAGCAGCCAACCTAGCGGGGGGTTCTCCTACAATGAGCAGTTCTTC. As protein: CASSQPSGGFSYNEQFF.

The V call is TRBV15, the J call TRBJ1-2, with D possibly being TRBD1 (5 bases). The germline CDR1 and CDR2 sequences are LNHNV and YYDKDF (reference sequence). CDR3 size: 13 residues. Trimming pared 5 bases from V and 4 bases from J, leaving 11 bases between. CDR3 bases: TGTGCCACCAGCGGGGGACTAGGCTATGGCTACACCTTC. Translation: CATSGGLGYGYTF.

This chain connects TRBV7-2 to TRBJ1-4; 7 nucleotides agree with TRBD1. This CDR3 spans 14 amino acids. V gave up 4 bases and J gave up 8 bases; unmatched junction bases: 7. Germline lookup yields CDR1 SGHTA and CDR2 FQGNSA. CDR3 in DNA: TGTGCCAGCAGCTCGGGACAGAGGGAGGAAAAACTGTTTTTT. This sequence encodes CASSSGQREEKLFF.

Worth noting for this clone: One junction end disagrees with the germline gene, perhaps due to a read error. The chain couples TRBV5-4 to TRBJ2-7; D gene unclear. CDR1 SGHNT and CDR2 YYREEE come from the germline V gene (reference sequence). The CDR3 is 15 amino acids. This CDR3 is CASRRHSESRYGQYF. Here the CDR3 DNA reads TGTGCCAGCAGGCGCCACAGTGAGTCCAGGTACGGGCAGTACTTC.

The chain joins TRBV4-3 to TRBJ1-3; the D gene is possibly TRBD1 (5 bases). V was cut by 1 base and J by 0 bases, with 16 bases left in between. This CDR3 has 18 residues. The germline CDR1 and CDR2 sequences are LGHNA and YSLEER. The CDR3 loop reads CASSQGPGTGASGNTIYF. In nucleotides, the CDR3 is TGCGCCAGCAGCCAAGGGCCCGGGACGGGAGCCTCTGGAAACACCATATATTTT.

The chain couples TRBV27 to TRBJ1-4, with 7 bases fitting TRBD1. This CDR3 comprises 14 residues. V trimming: 6 bases; J trimming: 8 bases; junction bases outside the gene matches: 9. Per the germline V gene, CDR1 is MNHEY and CDR2 is SMNVEV (reference sequence). CDR3 sequence: CASSRNRGLEKLFF. The CDR3 nucleotides read TGTGCCAGCAGCCGAAACAGGGGTTTGGAAAAACTGTTTTTT.

The chain links TRBV11-3 to TRBJ2-3; 7 nucleotides align to TRBD2. CDR1 and CDR2 (germline): SGHNT, YENEEA. Trimming took 5 bases from V and 3 from J; bases not matched to a gene: 14. The CDR3 loop spans 17 amino acids. The CDR3 region has the DNA TGTGCCAGCAGCCACCCGGGGGGATTGGAGGGTACAGATACGCAGTATTTT. The encoded protein is CASSHPGGLEGTDTQYF.

This clone came up once. The chain has TRBV5-6 and TRBJ1-3; D gene unclear. The germline V gene has CDR1 SGHDT and CDR2 YYEEEE. The CDR3 length is 13 residues. V lost 6 bases and J lost 4, with 11 bases in between. The CDR3 nucleotides read TGTGCCAGCATCCAGAACAGCGGAAACACCATATATTTT. Protein: CASIQNSGNTIYF.

V and J are TRBV2 and TRBJ1-2, with D maybe TRBD1 (5 bases). V lost 1 base and J 3 bases, leaving 12 bases between the germline ends. Germline CDR1 is SNHLY and CDR2 is FYNNEI. CDR3 size: 15 residues. In DNA, the CDR3 is TGTGCCAGCAGTGAAGTGGGCTTAGGGGACTATGGCTACACCTTC. Translated: CASSEVGLGDYGYTF.

The chain links TRBV14 to TRBJ1-2, with D unclear. This CDR3 comprises 13 residues. Germline V gives CDR1 SGHDN, CDR2 FVKESK. The V gene lost 1 base and the J gene lost 4 bases, with 7 bases spanning the gap. CDR3 in amino acids: CASSQVASYGYTF. CDR3 DNA: TGTGCCAGCAGCCAAGTAGCCTCCTATGGCTACACCTTC.

The V gene is TRBV5-6, the J gene TRBJ2-4, with 7 bases identical to TRBD1. The CDR3 runs 13 residues. From germline, CDR1 is SGHDT and CDR2 YYEEEE. J was trimmed by 7 bases and V by 0 bases; bases with no gene match: 1. This chain's CDR3 is CASSLGGGNIQYF. The CDR3 region has the DNA TGTGCCAGCAGCTTGGGAGGGGGCAACATTCAGTACTTC.

The CDR3 DNA is TGTGCCAGCTCACCCGGACAAAACACTGAAGCTTTCTTT. As protein: CASSPGQNTEAFF. The chain has TRBV18 and TRBJ1-1; perhaps TRBD1 as D (5 bases). The CDR3 is 13 residues long. The V gene lost 3 bases and the J gene lost 2 bases, with 7 bases spanning the gap. The germline CDR1 and CDR2 sequences are KGHSH and LQKENI.

The rearrangement links TRBV13 to TRBJ2-7; weak D call: TRBD1 (6 bases). Germline CDR1 PRHDT, CDR2 FYEKMQ (reference sequence). With 5 bases removed from V and 3 bases from J, the gap between germline ends came to 20 bases. The CDR3 loop spans 16 amino acids. CDR3 in amino acids: CASSTTTGILNYEQYF. The CDR3 DNA reads TGTGCCAGCAGCACAACTACAGGGATCCTCAACTACGAGCAGTACTTC.

The rearrangement uses TRBV7-2 and TRBJ2-7; the D is unclear. The CDR3 runs to 13 residues. Germline CDR1 is SGHTA and CDR2 is FQGNSA. The V and J ends lost 6 bases and 5 bases respectively, with 14 bases between them. The CDR3 sequence: CASRPNPSDEQYF. The CDR3 bases are TGTGCCAGCAGACCTAACCCCTCGGACGAGCAGTACTTC. Full variable domain (outside the CDR3, taken from reference TRBV7-2 and TRBJ2-7): GAGVSQSPSNKVTEKGKDVELRCDPISGHTALYWYRQSLGQGLEFLIYFQGNSAPDKSGLPSDRFSAERTGGSVSTLTIQRTQQEDSAVYLCASRPNPSDEQYFGPGTRLTVT.

The rearrangement uses TRBV19 and TRBJ2-1; 8 nucleotides line up with TRBD2. The CDR3 loop spans 15 amino acids. Germline trimming cut 10 bases from V and 4 bases from J; bases unmatched to any gene: 12. CDR1 and CDR2 (germline): LNHDA, SQIVND (reference sequence). CDR3 nucleotides: TGTGCCATTCTGGGACCCAGCGGGAGATACAATGAGCAGTTCTTC. The encoded protein is CAILGPSGRYNEQFF.

The chain combines TRBV7-2 with TRBJ2-1; TRBD2 matches 9 bases. The CDR3 is 14 residues long. The V segment lost 5 bases and the J segment 8 bases; nucleotides outside the gene matches: 7. Germline-derived CDR1 and CDR2 are SGHTA and FQGNSA. The CDR3 loop reads CASSRTGTSYEQFF. The DNA for the CDR3 is TGTGCCAGCAGCAGAACCGGGACTAGCTATGAGCAGTTCTTC.

This chain connects TRBV10-3 to TRBJ1-1; 10 bases are shared with TRBD1. Germline values: CDR1 ENHRY, CDR2 SYGVKD. J gave up 4 bases and V 3 bases, and 5 bases lay outside the gene matches. The CDR3 is made up of 15 amino acids. The CDR3: CAISDKTGGITEAFF. CDR3 in DNA: TGTGCCATCAGTGATAAGACAGGGGGCATCACTGAAGCTTTCTTT.

The chain joins TRBV4-1 to TRBJ1-6; TRBD1 matches 9 bases. The germline CDR1 and CDR2 sequences are MGHRA and YSYEKL. Unmatched junction bases numbered 10, after V lost 2 bases and J lost 5 bases. The CDR3 extends over 18 amino acids. The CDR3: CASSQKEWTGDHNSPLHF. CDR3 in DNA: TGCGCCAGCAGCCAAAAGGAATGGACAGGGGATCATAATTCACCCCTCCACTTT.

The J gene is TRBJ2-2, the V gene TRBV7-2; tentatively, D is TRBD1 (5 bases). CDR3 length equals 15 residues. Trimming pared 4 bases from V and 1 base from J, leaving 10 bases between. Per the germline V gene, CDR1 is SGHTA and CDR2 is FQGNSA. CDR3 sequence: CASSYSRVNTGELFF. CDR3 in DNA: TGTGCCAGCAGCTATTCCAGGGTGAACACCGGGGAGCTGTTTTTT.

The chain joins TRBV18 to TRBJ2-7, with D perhaps matching TRBD1 (6 bases). Trimming took off 8 bases at V and 3 bases at J, with 20 bases between the two ends. Germline CDR1 reads KGHSH; CDR2 reads LQKENI. The CDR3 loop spans 15 amino acids. CDR3 nucleotides: TGTGCCAGCACCTTATCGGGACATGGTGACTACGAGCAGTACTTC. Its protein product is CASTLSGHGDYEQYF.

The V and J genes are TRBV5-1 and TRBJ2-2; TRBD2 agrees at 13 bases. V lost 3 bases, J lost 3 bases, and 8 bases stayed unmatched. The CDR3 is made up of 18 amino acids. Germline CDR1 reads SGHRS; CDR2 reads YFSETQ. The CDR3 coding sequence is TGCGCCAGCAGCTCCGGACTAGCGGGAGTCGTGTACACCGGGGAGCTGTTTTTT. This translates into CASSSGLAGVVYTGELFF.

The CDR3 protein is CASSRAPGLAGVETQYF. The CDR3 DNA follows: TGTGCCAGCAGCCGAGCCCCGGGACTAGCGGGAGTAGAGACCCAGTACTTC. V is TRBV7-7 and J is TRBJ2-5; 14 nucleotides align to TRBD2. The V and J ends lost 5 bases and 4 bases, in that order; junction bases with no gene match: 9. This CDR3 has 17 residues. CDR1 is SSHAT, CDR2 FNYEAQ, per germline (reference sequence).

V and J are TRBV5-1 and TRBJ2-1; 8 nucleotides agree with TRBD2. V dropped 4 bases and J dropped 0; count of bases not matched to a gene: 3. Germline V gene lookup returns CDR1 SGHRS and CDR2 YFSETQ. This CDR3 has 15 amino acids. CDR3 sequence (DNA): TGCGCCAGCAGCCATGGGACTAGCTCCTACAATGAGCAGTTCTTC. It yields the protein CASSHGTSSYNEQFF.

The chain has TRBV28 and TRBJ2-3; 8 bases are a match to TRBD2. V lost 3 bases, J lost 6 bases, and 5 bases stayed unmatched. CDR3 length: 14 residues. From germline, CDR1 is MDHEN and CDR2 SYDVKM. The CDR3: CASSFRGGGDTQYF. The CDR3 DNA reads TGTGCCAGCAGTTTTCGGGGGGGAGGGGATACGCAGTATTTT.